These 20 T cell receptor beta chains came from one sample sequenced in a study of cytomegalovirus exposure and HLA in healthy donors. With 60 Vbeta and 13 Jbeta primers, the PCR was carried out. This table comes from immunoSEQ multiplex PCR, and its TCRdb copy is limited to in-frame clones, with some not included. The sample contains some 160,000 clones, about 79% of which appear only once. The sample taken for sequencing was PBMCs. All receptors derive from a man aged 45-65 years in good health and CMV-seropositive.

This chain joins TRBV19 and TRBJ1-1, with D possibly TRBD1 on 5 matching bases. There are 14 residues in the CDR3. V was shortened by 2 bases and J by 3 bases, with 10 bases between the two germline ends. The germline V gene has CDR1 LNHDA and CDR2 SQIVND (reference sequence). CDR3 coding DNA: TGTGCCAGTAGTATAACAGGCGAATACACTGAAGCTTTCTTT. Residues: CASSITGEYTEAFF.

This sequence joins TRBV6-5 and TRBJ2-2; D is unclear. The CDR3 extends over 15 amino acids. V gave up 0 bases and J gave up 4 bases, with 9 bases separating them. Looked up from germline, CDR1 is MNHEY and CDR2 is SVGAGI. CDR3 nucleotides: TGTGCCAGCAGTTACTCGATCCCGAGCACCGGGGAGCTGTTTTTT. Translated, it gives CASSYSIPSTGELFF.

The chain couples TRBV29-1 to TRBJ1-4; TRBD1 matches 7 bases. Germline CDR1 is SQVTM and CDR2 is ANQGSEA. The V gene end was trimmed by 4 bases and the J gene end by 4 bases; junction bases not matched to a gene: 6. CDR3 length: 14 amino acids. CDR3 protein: CSVARGTVNEKLFF. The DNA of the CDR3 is TGCAGCGTTGCTCGCGGGACAGTTAATGAAAAACTGTTTTTT.

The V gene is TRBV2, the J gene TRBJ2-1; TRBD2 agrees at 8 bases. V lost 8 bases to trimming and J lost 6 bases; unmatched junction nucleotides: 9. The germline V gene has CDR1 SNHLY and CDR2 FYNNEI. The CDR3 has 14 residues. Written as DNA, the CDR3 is TGTGCCAGCGCGAGGGGACTAGAGATCAATGAGCAGTTCTTC. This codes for CASARGLEINEQFF. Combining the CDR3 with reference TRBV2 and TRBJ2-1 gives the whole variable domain EPEVTQTPSHQVTQMGQEVILRCVPISNHLYFYWYRQILGQKVEFLVSFYNNEISEKSEIFDDQFSVERPDGSNFTLKIRSTKLEDSAMYFCASARGLEINEQFFGPGTRLTVL.

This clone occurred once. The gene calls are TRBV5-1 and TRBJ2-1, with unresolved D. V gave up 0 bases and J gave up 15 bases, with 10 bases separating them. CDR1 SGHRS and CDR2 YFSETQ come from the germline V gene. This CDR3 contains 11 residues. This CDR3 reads CASSLAGSSFF. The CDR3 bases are TGCGCCAGCAGCTTGGCCGGGTCCTCGTTCTTC.

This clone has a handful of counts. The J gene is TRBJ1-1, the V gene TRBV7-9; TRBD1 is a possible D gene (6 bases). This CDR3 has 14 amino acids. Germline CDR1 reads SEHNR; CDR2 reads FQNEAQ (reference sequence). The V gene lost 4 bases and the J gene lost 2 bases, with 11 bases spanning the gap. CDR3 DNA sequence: TGTGCCAGCAGCTCACCGACAGGTAACACTGAAGCTTTCTTT. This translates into CASSSPTGNTEAFF.

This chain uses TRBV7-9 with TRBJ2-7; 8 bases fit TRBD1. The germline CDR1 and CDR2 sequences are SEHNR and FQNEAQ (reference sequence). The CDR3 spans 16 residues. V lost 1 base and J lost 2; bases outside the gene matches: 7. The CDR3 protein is CASSLGLTGETYEQYF. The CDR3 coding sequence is TGTGCCAGCAGCTTAGGGCTGACAGGGGAGACCTACGAGCAGTACTTC. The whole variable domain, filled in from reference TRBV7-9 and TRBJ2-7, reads DTGVSQNPRHKITKRGQNVTFRCDPISEHNRLYWYRQTLGQGPEFLTYFQNEAQLEKSRLLSDRFSAERPKGSFSTLEIQRTEQGDSAMYLCASSLGLTGETYEQYFGPGTRLTVT.

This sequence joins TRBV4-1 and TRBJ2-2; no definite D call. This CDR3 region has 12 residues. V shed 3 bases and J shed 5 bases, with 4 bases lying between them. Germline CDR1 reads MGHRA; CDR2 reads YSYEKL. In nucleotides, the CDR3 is TGCGCCAGCAGCCAGCGAACCGGGGAGCTGTTTTTT. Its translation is CASSQRTGELFF.

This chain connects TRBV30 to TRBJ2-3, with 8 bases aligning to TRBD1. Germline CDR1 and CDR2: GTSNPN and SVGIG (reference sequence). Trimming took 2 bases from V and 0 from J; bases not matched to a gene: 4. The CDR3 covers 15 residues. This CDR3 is CAWSHRDRSTDTQYF. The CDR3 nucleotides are TGTGCCTGGAGTCACCGGGACAGGAGCACAGATACGCAGTATTTT.

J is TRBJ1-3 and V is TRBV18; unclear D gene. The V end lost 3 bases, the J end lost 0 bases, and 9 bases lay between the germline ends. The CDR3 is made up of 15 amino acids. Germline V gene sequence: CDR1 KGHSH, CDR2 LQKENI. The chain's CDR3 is CASSPGRDSGNTIYF. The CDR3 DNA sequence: TGTGCCAGCTCACCTGGGAGGGACTCTGGAAACACCATATATTTT. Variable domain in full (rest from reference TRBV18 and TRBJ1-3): NAGVMQNPRHLVRRRGQEARLRCSPMKGHSHVYWYRQLPEEGLKFMVYLQKENIIDESGMPKERFSAEFPKEGPSILRIQQVVRGDSAAYFCASSPGRDSGNTIYFGEGSWLTVV.

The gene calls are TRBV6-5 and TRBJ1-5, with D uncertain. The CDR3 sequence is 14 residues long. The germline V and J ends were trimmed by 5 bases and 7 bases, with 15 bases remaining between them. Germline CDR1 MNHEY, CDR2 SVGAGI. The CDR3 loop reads CASSNREGTQPQHF. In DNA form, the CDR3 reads TGTGCCAGCAGTAACCGGGAGGGAACGCAGCCCCAGCATTTT.

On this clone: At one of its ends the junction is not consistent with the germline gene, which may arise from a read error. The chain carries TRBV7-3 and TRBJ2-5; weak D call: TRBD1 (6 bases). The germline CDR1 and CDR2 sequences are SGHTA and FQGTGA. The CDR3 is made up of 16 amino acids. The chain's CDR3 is CSSSSLDRTQGETQYF. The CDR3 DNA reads TGTTCCAGCAGCTCCCTCGACAGGACACAAGGAGAGACCCAGTACTTC.

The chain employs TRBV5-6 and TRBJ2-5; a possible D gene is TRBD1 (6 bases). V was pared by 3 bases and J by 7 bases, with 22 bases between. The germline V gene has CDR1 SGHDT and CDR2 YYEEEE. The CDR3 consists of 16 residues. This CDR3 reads CASSSRSGTTVVTQYF. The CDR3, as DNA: TGTGCCAGCAGCTCCCGGTCCGGGACAACGGTGGTGACCCAGTACTTC.

CDR3 sequence reads: CAAGPRDRVQPQHF. In nucleotides, the CDR3 is TGTGCCGCCGGCCCCCGGGACAGGGTCCAGCCCCAGCATTTT. The V call is TRBV6-5, the J call TRBJ1-5; TRBD1 agrees at 9 bases. The J segment lost 7 bases and the V segment lost 11 bases, leaving 12 bases of the junction unmatched. Germline CDR1 and CDR2: MNHEY and SVGAGI. The CDR3 spans 14 residues.

The CDR3 loop is CAISDPGQGAGYEQYF. The CDR3 region has the DNA TGTGCCATCAGTGATCCCGGACAGGGGGCCGGCTACGAGCAGTACTTC. The gene calls are TRBV10-3 and TRBJ2-7; 11 bases are shared with TRBD1. This CDR3 region has 16 residues. Germline CDR1 reads ENHRY; CDR2 reads SYGVKD. The ends lost 3 bases at V and 3 bases at J; junction bases unmatched: 7.

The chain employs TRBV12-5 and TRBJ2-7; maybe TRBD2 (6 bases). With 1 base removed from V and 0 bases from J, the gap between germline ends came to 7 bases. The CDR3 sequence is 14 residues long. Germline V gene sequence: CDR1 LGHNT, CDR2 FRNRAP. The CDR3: CASGLGGDSYEQYF. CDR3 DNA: TGTGCTAGTGGTTTGGGGGGGGACTCCTACGAGCAGTACTTC.

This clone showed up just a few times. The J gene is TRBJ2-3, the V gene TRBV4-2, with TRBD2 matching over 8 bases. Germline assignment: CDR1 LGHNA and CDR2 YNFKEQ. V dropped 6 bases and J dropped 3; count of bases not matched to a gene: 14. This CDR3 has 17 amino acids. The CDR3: CASRSPGAGDTTDTQYF. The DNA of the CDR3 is TGTGCCAGCAGATCACCGGGAGCGGGAGATACAACAGATACGCAGTATTTT.

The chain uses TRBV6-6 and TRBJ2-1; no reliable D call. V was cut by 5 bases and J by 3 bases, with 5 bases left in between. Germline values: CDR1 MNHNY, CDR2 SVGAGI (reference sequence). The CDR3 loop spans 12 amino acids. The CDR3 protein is CASSTGYNEQFF. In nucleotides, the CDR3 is TGTGCCAGCAGTACCGGCTACAATGAGCAGTTCTTC.

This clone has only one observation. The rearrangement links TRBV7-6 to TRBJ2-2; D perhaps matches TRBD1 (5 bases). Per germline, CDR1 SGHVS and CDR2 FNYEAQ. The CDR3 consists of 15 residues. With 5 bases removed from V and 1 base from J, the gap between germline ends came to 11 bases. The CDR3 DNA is TGTGCCAGCAGCGAAAGGCAGGGGAACACCGGGGAGCTGTTTTTT. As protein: CASSERQGNTGELFF. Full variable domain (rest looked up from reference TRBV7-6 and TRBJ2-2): GAGVSQSPRYKVTKRGQDVALRCDPISGHVSLYWYRQALGQGPEFLTYFNYEAQQDKSGLPNDRFSAERPEGSISTLTIQRTEQRDSAMYRCASSERQGNTGELFFGEGSRLTVL.

CDR3 bases: TGTGCCAGCAGCGCCATACCCGGGACTAGCGGGAGAGAGGGGTACCAAGAGACCCAGTACTTC. It translates to CASSAIPGTSGREGYQETQYF. The chain employs TRBV14 and TRBJ2-5; 14 nucleotides match TRBD2. This CDR3 region has 21 residues. Trimming removed 5 bases from V and 0 bases from J; junction bases left unmatched: 17. Germline lookup yields CDR1 SGHDN and CDR2 FVKESK.